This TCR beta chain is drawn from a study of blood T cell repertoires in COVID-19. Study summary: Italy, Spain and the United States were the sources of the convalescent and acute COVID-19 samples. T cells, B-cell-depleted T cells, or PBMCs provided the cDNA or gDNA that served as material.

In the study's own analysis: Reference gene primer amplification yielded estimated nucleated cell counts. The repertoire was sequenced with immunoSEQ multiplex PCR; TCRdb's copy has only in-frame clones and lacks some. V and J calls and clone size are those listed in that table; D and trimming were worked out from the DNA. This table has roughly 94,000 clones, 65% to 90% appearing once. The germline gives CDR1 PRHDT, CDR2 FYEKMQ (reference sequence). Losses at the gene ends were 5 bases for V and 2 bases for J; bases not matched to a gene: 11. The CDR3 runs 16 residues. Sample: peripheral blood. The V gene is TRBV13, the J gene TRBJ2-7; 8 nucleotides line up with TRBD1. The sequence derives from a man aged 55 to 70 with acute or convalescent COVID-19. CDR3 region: CASSRRGGQDTYEQYV. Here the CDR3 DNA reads TGTGCCAGCAGCCGGCGTGGGGGACAGGACACCTACGAGCAGTACGTC.